These 8 T cell receptor beta chains came from one sample sequenced in a study of cytomegalovirus exposure and HLA in healthy donors. PCR used 60 Vbeta primers and 13 Jbeta primers. Produced via immunoSEQ multiplex PCR; TCRdb's table is partial and in-frame only. The data contain fewer than 130,000 clones, approximately 82% of them singletons. The sample comprised PBMCs. These receptors came from a man aged 25 to 40 in good health and CMV-seropositive.

Written as DNA, the CDR3 is TGTGCCAGCAGCTACAGAGACAGGGTCACCTTC. It is translated as CASSYRDRVTF. The V gene is TRBV6-5, the J gene TRBJ1-2; 7 bases are a match to TRBD1. The CDR3 sequence is 11 residues long. CDR1 is MNHEY and CDR2 is SVGAGI in the germline V gene. J lost 13 bases, V lost 6 bases, and 8 bases had no gene match.

The rearrangement joins TRBV21-1 to TRBJ1-5. TRBV21-1 is labeled a pseudogene. The CDR3 covers 9 residues. CDR3 nucleotides: TGTGCCAGCAGCCCCTCCCAGCATTTT. Protein sequence: CASSPSQHF.

The V and J genes are TRBV4-2 and TRBJ1-2, with TRBD1 identical over 10 bases. Per the germline V gene, CDR1 is LGHNA and CDR2 is YNFKEQ. The CDR3 spans 17 residues. Trimming took 0 bases from V and 4 from J; bases not matched to a gene: 8. CDR3 bases: TGTGCCAGCAGCCAAGATGGGACAGGGGCCTCCGTCTATGGCTACACCTTC. It specifies CASSQDGTGASVYGYTF.

V is TRBV7-6 and J is TRBJ2-5; 7 nucleotides align to TRBD2. The CDR3 covers 15 residues. Germline CDR1 is SGHVS and CDR2 is FNYEAQ. With 1 base clipped from V and 4 bases from J, the junction kept 6 bases outside the gene matches. Here the CDR3 reads CASSLDGRVGETQYF. In DNA, the CDR3 is TGTGCCAGCAGCTTAGATGGGAGGGTAGGAGAGACCCAGTACTTC. Supplemented by reference TRBV7-6 and TRBJ2-5, the full variable domain reads GAGVSQSPRYKVTKRGQDVALRCDPISGHVSLYWYRQALGQGPEFLTYFNYEAQQDKSGLPNDRFSAERPEGSISTLTIQRTEQRDSAMYRCASSLDGRVGETQYFGPGTRLLVL.

The count of this clone is one. The V gene is TRBV6-5, the J gene TRBJ1-5; no clear D. V was trimmed by 8 bases and J by 0 bases, leaving 11 bases between them. CDR3 length equals 14 residues. The germline gives CDR1 MNHEY, CDR2 SVGAGI. CDR3 DNA sequence: TGTGCCAGCTCCAACGGAGATAGCAATCAGCCCCAGCATTTT. It translates to CASSNGDSNQPQHF.

The V gene is TRBV13, the J gene TRBJ2-1; TRBD2 is a possible D gene (5 bases). Germline V CDR1 and CDR2: PRHDT, FYEKMQ (reference sequence). This CDR3 has 12 amino acids. The ends were cut back, 4 bases at V and 8 bases at J, with 9 bases in the middle. The CDR3 bases are TGTGCCAGCAGCTCGACGCGGGATGAGCAGTTCTTC. Its translation: CASSSTRDEQFF.

The rearrangement uses TRBV6-1 and TRBJ2-3, with 8 nucleotides matching TRBD1. V dropped 4 bases and J dropped 2; count of bases not matched to a gene: 5. The length of the CDR3 is 15 residues. Germline loops: CDR1 MNHNS, CDR2 SASEGT. CDR3 loop: CASSGTGPATDTQYF. The CDR3 coding sequence is TGTGCCAGCAGTGGGACAGGGCCCGCCACAGATACGCAGTATTTT.

The CDR3 loop is CASMDIGDEKLFF. In DNA form, the CDR3 reads TGTGCCAGTATGGACATAGGCGATGAAAAACTGTTTTTT. The V call is TRBV19, the J call TRBJ1-4; possibly TRBD1 for D (5 bases). Germline values: CDR1 LNHDA, CDR2 SQIVND (reference sequence). Trimming pared 7 bases from V and 6 bases from J, leaving 12 bases between. The CDR3 is 13 amino acids. Complete variable domain (other parts from reference TRBV19 and TRBJ1-4): DGGITQSPKYLFRKEGQNVTLSCEQNLNHDAMYWYRQDPGQGLRLIYYSQIVNDFQKGDIAEGYSVSREKKESFPLTVTSAQKNPTAFYLCASMDIGDEKLFFGSGTQLSVL.